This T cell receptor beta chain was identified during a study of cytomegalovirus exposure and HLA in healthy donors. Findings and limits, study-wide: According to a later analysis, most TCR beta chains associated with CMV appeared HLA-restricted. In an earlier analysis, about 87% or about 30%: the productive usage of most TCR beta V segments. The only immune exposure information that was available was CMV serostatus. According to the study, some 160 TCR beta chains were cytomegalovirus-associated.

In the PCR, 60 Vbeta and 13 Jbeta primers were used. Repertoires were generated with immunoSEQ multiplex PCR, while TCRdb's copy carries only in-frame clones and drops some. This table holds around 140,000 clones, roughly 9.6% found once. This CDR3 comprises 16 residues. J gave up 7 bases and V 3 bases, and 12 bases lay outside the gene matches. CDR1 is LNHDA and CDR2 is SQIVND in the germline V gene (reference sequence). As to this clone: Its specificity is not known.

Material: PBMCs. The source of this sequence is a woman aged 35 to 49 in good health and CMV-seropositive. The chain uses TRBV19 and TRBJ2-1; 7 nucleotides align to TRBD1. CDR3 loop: CASSMETGVLMNEQFF. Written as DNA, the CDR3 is TGTGCCAGTAGTATGGAAACAGGGGTTCTCATGAATGAGCAGTTCTTC.